This T cell receptor (beta chain) is drawn from a study of human T cells and chemical hapten exposure (dated by TCRdb to the early 2020s). Concerning the study at large: Libraries were combined into a pool for sequencing, and differences in TCR yield between samples came mainly from small differences in library volumes within the pool. This study followed changes in the peripheral blood TCR repertoire in vivo during primary and secondary sensitization of alopecia patients to the hapten diphenylcyclopropenone (DPC). For every blood RNA sample, sequencing covered both the TCR alpha and TCR beta chains. The research as a whole found: Repeated subsampling changed both the strength of the expansion versus patch-test correlation and the threshold at which the correlation became significant. DPC sensitization did not change the number of TCRs with a frequency above 1 in 1000, and there was no evidence of changes in global repertoire structure.

This clonotype was observed many times. Its antigen specificity is not known. No base quality information exists; no much larger clone differs at one position. Total RNA was extracted from unfractionated whole blood collected in Tempus Blood RNA tubes. Five healthy volunteers served as TCR sequencing controls and were bled at day 0, 2 weeks and 6 weeks. Trimming leaves V shorter by 3 bases and J shorter by 3 bases, with the junction holding 2 bases beyond the gene matches. CDR1 and CDR2, per the germline V gene, are MRHNA and SNTAGT. From the cysteine up to the phenylalanine, the CDR3 has a length of 15 residues. Of the read, only the CDR3 DNA is kept; its 45 bases are in frame from base 1. Libraries were made using 5' RACE. This sample was sequenced with an Illumina MiSeq. During library preparation, unique molecular identifiers were attached to individual cDNA molecules so that TCRs could be counted in a quantitative, reproducible way. As for how the authors treated the data: Samples had a median of about 96,000 TCRs, with a range from roughly 23,224 to 750,000. V, J and CDR3 annotation of the TCR reads was performed with the Decombinator software suite. For PS versus PT1 abundance plots, all samples were subsampled to the same number of TCRs (28,000). Expanded TCRs were defined as absent before sensitization and observed at least eight times at the 2-week time point. TCRdb handled the public reads itself, with Q25 trimming in fastp and clone calling in MiXCR, and kept productive beta chains. CDR3 protein duplicates are merged, each entry listing the most common genes and DNA. TCRdb assigned the V and J calls; the authors' analysis was not used. This sample is represented by roughly 81,000 distinct CDR3 sequences; 15% to 20% of them were singletons. The top ten clonotypes cover 6.8% of the sample.

The clonotype comes from a female donor in good health. The V and J segments used are TRBV6-4 and TRBJ2-1; 10 junctional bases match TRBD2. Read as DNA, the sequence is TGTGCCAGCAGTGATGGGACTAGCGACTACAATGAGCAGTTCTTC. Translated, it gives CASSDGTSDYNEQFF.